The 9 T cell receptor beta chains below were found in one sample sequenced in a study of blood T cell repertoires in COVID-19. TCRdb's copy holds only in-frame clones and misses some; the assay was immunoSEQ multiplex PCR. The repertoire consists of about 400,000 clones, with around nine tenths occurring once and the leading ten covering roughly 1.8%. The sequenced sample consisted of PBMCs or T cells enriched from blood (not recorded which). Receptors originate from a woman between 18 and 29 years old with acute COVID-19.

The chain joins TRBV2 to TRBJ1-1; TRBD1 agrees at 8 bases. Germline assignment: CDR1 SNHLY and CDR2 FYNNEI. This CDR3 has 13 residues. V lost 4 bases and J lost 5; bases outside the gene matches: 3. The CDR3 region is CASSGQGQTEAFF. As DNA, the CDR3 is TGTGCCAGCAGTGGACAGGGGCAGACTGAAGCTTTCTTT.

The gene calls are TRBV4-1 and TRBJ2-1; no clear D. Germline V lookup: CDR1 MGHRA, CDR2 YSYEKL. Trimming cost V 4 bases and J 0 bases, with 22 bases left between them. The CDR3 runs to 19 residues. The CDR3, as DNA: TGCGCCAGCAGCCTTGTGGTCCTCAACCAGTTAAGCTCCTACAATGAGCAGTTCTTC. Protein: CASSLVVLNQLSSYNEQFF.

The gene calls are TRBV6-2 or TRBV6-3 and TRBJ1-2; no definite D call. Germline CDR1 is MNHEY and CDR2 is SVGEGT. CDR3 size: 16 residues. V dropped 0 bases and J dropped 3 bases, with 14 bases sitting between them. CDR3 region: CASSYSIGGFDYGYTF. The CDR3 DNA is TGTGCCAGCAGTTACTCGATTGGAGGGTTTGACTATGGCTACACCTTC.

This chain links TRBV7-9 with TRBJ1-1; D remains unclear. Germline-derived CDR1 and CDR2 are SEHNR and FQNEAQ (reference sequence). The CDR3 runs to 18 residues. V lost 1 base to trimming and J lost 3 bases, with 21 bases between them. This CDR3 is CASSLVALRDAMHTEAFF. CDR3 in DNA: TGTGCCAGCAGCTTAGTCGCCCTCCGGGATGCAATGCACACTGAAGCTTTCTTT.

This clone was recorded only once. The same CDR3 can be traced to other DNA sequences in this sample. The chain combines TRBV9 with TRBJ2-1, with 12 bases that match TRBD2. The CDR3 contains 15 residues. V was pared by 3 bases and J by 3 bases, with 1 base of the junction left unmatched. Germline loops: CDR1 SGDLS, CDR2 YYNGEE. CDR3 amino acids: CASSETSGSYNEQFF. CDR3 nucleotide sequence: TGTGCCAGCAGCGAGACTAGCGGGAGCTACAATGAGCAGTTCTTC.

The rearrangement joins TRBV7-9 to TRBJ2-5; 8 bases are a match to TRBD1. CDR1 and CDR2 (germline): SEHNR, FQNEAQ (reference sequence). The CDR3 contains 11 residues. V trimming: 10 bases; J trimming: 4 bases; junction bases outside the gene matches: 2. CDR3: CATRGRETQYF. CDR3 bases: TGTGCCACCAGGGGGCGAGAGACCCAGTACTTC.

This chain links TRBV5-4 with TRBJ2-7; TRBD1 is a possible D gene (6 bases). The length of the CDR3 is 13 residues. V shed 5 bases and J shed 2 bases, with 11 bases lying between them. CDR1 SGHNT and CDR2 YYREEE come from the germline V gene (reference sequence). Here the CDR3 DNA reads TGTGCCAGCAGGAGAGGACAGACCTACGAGCAGTACTTC. Encoded protein: CASRRGQTYEQYF.

This chain joins TRBV27 and TRBJ2-6, with D unclear. Trimming took 0 bases from V and 1 from J, leaving 4 bases between them. CDR3 length equals 15 residues. Germline assignment: CDR1 MNHEY and CDR2 SMNVEV (reference sequence). CDR3 bases: TGTGCCAGCAGTTTATCACGGTCTGGGGCCAACGTCCTGACTTTC. Its translation is CASSLSRSGANVLTF.

The DNA of the CDR3 is TGTGCCAGCAGTGAAAGTTACAGGGATTATGGCTACACCTTC. This encodes CASSESYRDYGYTF. The chain employs TRBV6-1 and TRBJ1-2; TRBD1 is a possible D gene (6 bases). Per germline, CDR1 MNHNS and CDR2 SASEGT. The CDR3 is 14 residues long. V was trimmed by 2 bases and J by 5 bases, leaving 12 bases between them.